This entry features one T cell receptor (beta chain) sequence. This CDR3 contains 16 residues. The entry originates in a study of T cell changes during pregnancy in multiple sclerosis. Libraries were prepared by immunoSEQ multiplex PCR; TCRdb keeps only in-frame clonotypes and omits some of them. Seen here are under 70,000 clones, less than 95% observed once, and the top ten hold approximately 6.5%. The V gene is TRBV21-1, the J gene TRBJ1-5. TRBV21-1 is recorded as a pseudogene. The receptor comes from a female donor in good health, enrolled as a control in a pregnancy study. The starting material was peripheral blood, obtained in the third trimester of pregnancy. Written as DNA, the CDR3 is TGTGCCAGCAGCAAAGGAGCGGAATATAGCAATCAGCCCCAGCATTTT. The encoded protein is CASSKGAEYSNQPQHF.